This T cell receptor (beta chain) was documented in a study of radiotherapy plus CTLA-4 blockade in lung cancer. Study-wide results and limits: In blood, TCR clones derived from the tumor expanded after radiotherapy plus ipilimumab. With interferon-beta, early dynamics of blood T cell clones were reported to best predict response.

Using immunoSEQ multiplex PCR, the repertoire was profiled, and TCRdb retains in-frame clones only, with some absent. The sample has approximately 49,000 clones, roughly 85% seen once. This clone has only one observation. The antigen is not known. Looked up from germline, CDR1 is SGDLS and CDR2 is YYNGEE. V shed 3 bases and J 2 bases; nucleotides not matched to a gene: 4. The CDR3 is made up of 17 amino acids. Lung cancer patients with chemo-refractory metastatic non-small-cell disease were given focal radiation plus CTLA-4 blockade with ipilimumab. The material was peripheral blood, obtained from a patient treated with radiotherapy plus ipilimumab. The TCR sequence derives from a human donor with non-small cell lung cancer whose response to radiotherapy plus ipilimumab could not be evaluated. V and J are TRBV9 and TRBJ2-1; 14 nucleotides line up with TRBD2. The CDR3 DNA is TGTGCCAGCAGCGCAGGGACTAGCGGGAGCACCTACAATGAGCAGTTCTTC. This sequence encodes CASSAGTSGSTYNEQFF.